Sequencing of this T cell receptor (beta chain) was carried out in a study of blood T cells in healthy people across ages. On this clonotype itself: Its specificity is not known.

The CDR3 length is 14 residues. V lost 5 bases and J 8 bases, leaving 17 bases between the germline ends. CDR1 and CDR2 (germline): SGHKS, YYEKEE (reference sequence). Primers used in a second PCR of roughly 6 to 11 cycles were a sample-barcoded 5' primer and a J-beta primer mix. TCRdb ran MiXCR on the 5' RACE reads and lists one entry per CDR3 protein. The sample yields 700,000 to 900,000 distinct CDR3 sequences, around half seen once. Study results and limitations: More naive CD4+ cells and higher diversity marked long-lived donors relative to aged donors.

The chain joins TRBV5-5 to TRBJ2-1, with D maybe TRBD1 (5 bases). The clonotype comes from a man of 80 years or more in good health. Sequenced sample: blood. CDR3 in amino acids: CASRADPGQHEQFF. The CDR3 region has the DNA TGTGCCAGCAGGGCGGATCCAGGGCAACATGAGCAGTTCTTC.